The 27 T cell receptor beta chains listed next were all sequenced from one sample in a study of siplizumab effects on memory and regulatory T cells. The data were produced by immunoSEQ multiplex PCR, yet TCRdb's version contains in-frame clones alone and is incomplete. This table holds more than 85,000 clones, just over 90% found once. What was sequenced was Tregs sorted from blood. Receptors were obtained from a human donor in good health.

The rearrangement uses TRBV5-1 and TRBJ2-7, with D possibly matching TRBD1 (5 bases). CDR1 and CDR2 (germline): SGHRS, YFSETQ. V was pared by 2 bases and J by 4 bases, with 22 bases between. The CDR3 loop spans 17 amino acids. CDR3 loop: CASSFSQGVTFGYEQYF. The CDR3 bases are TGCGCCAGCAGCTTCTCCCAGGGCGTGACGTTTGGTTACGAGCAGTACTTC.

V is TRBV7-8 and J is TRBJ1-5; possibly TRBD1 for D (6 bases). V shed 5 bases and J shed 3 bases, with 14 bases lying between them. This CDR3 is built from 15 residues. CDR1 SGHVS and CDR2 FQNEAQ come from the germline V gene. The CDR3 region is CASSTVGGPNQPQHF. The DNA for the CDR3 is TGTGCCAGCAGCACGGTAGGGGGGCCCAATCAGCCCCAGCATTTT.

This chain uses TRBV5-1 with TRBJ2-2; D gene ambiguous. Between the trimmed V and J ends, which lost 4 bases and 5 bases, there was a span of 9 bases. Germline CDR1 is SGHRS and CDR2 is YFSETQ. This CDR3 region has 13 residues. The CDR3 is CASSRAPTGELFF. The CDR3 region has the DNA TGCGCCAGCAGCAGGGCCCCGACCGGGGAGCTGTTTTTT.

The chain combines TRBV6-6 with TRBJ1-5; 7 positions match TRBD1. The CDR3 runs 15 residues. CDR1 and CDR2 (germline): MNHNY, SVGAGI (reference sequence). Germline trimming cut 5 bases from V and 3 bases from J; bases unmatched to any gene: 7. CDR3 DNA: TGTGCCAGCAGTACTTTGACAGGGTACAATCAGCCCCAGCATTTT. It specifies CASSTLTGYNQPQHF.

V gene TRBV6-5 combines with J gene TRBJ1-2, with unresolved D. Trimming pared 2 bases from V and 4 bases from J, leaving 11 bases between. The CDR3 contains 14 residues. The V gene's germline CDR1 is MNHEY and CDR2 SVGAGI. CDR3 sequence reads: CASSYRGASYGYTF. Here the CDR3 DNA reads TGTGCCAGCAGTTACCGAGGAGCGTCCTATGGCTACACCTTC.

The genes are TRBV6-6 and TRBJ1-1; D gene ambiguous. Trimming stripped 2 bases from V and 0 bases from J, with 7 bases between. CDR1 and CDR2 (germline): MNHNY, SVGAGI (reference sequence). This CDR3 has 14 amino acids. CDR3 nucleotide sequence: TGTGCCAGCAGTTACGGTTTGGTGAACACTGAAGCTTTCTTT. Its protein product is CASSYGLVNTEAFF.

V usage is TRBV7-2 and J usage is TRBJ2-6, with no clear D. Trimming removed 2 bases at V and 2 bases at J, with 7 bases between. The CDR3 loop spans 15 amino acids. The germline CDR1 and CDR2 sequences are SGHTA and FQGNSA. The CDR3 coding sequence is TGTGCCAGCAGCTTACCTTTAGCTGGGGCCAACGTCCTGACTTTC. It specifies CASSLPLAGANVLTF.

The CDR3: CASSGGGLGDTEAFF. The CDR3 DNA reads TGTGCCAGCAGCGGAGGGGGGTTAGGGGACACTGAAGCTTTCTTT. J is TRBJ1-1 and V is TRBV2; the D gene is possibly TRBD1 (6 bases). Germline values: CDR1 SNHLY, CDR2 FYNNEI. V dropped 6 bases and J dropped 3 bases, with 17 bases sitting between them. This CDR3 has 15 amino acids.

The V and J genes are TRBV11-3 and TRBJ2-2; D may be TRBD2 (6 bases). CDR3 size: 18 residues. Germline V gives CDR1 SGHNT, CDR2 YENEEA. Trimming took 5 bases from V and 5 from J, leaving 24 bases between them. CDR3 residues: CASSPGLIGGAGTGELFF. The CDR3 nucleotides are TGTGCCAGCAGCCCTGGTCTGATTGGAGGGGCGGGAACCGGGGAGCTGTTTTTT.

CDR3 coding DNA: TGTGCCAGCACCCGGGACTATAGCTCCTACGAGCAGTACTTC. Translation: CASTRDYSSYEQYF. The chain uses TRBV6-5 and TRBJ2-7, with 7 bases matching TRBD2. Unmatched junction bases numbered 6, after V lost 7 bases and J lost 0 bases. The CDR3 loop spans 14 amino acids. Germline-derived CDR1 and CDR2 are MNHEY and SVGAGI.

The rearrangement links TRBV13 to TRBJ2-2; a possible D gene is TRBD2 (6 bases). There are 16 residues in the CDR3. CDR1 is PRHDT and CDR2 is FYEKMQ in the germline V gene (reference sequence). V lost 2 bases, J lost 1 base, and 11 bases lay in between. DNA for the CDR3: TGTGCCAGCAGCTTATTTCGCGGGATGAACACCGGGGAGCTGTTTTTT. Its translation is CASSLFRGMNTGELFF.

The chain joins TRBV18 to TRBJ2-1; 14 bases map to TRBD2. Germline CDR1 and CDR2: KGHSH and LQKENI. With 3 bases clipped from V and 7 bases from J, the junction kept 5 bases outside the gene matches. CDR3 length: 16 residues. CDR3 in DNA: TGTGCCAGCTCACCCAGACTAGCGGGAGGGAAAAATGAGCAGTTCTTC. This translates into CASSPRLAGGKNEQFF. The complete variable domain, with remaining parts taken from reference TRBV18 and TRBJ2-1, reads NAGVMQNPRHLVRRRGQEARLRCSPMKGHSHVYWYRQLPEEGLKFMVYLQKENIIDESGMPKERFSAEFPKEGPSILRIQQVVRGDSAAYFCASSPRLAGGKNEQFFGPGTRLTVL.

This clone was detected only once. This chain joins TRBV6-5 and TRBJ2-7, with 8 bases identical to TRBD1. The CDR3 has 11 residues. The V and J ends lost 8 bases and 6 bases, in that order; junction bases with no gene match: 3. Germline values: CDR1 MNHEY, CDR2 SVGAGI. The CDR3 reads CASLGTGEQYF. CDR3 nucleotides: TGTGCCAGCCTTGGGACAGGCGAGCAGTACTTC.

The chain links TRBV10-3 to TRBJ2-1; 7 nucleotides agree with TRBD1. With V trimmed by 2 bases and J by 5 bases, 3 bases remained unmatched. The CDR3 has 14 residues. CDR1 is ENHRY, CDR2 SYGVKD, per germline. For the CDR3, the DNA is TGTGCCATCAGTGAGGGGACAGCCAACAATGAGCAGTTCTTC. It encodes CAISEGTANNEQFF.

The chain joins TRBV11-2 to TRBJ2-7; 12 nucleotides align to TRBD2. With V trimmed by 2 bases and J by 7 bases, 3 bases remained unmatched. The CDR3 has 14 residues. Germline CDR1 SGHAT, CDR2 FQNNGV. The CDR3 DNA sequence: TGTGCCAGCAGCTTAACTAGCGGGAGGCGAGAGCAGTACTTC. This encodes CASSLTSGRREQYF.

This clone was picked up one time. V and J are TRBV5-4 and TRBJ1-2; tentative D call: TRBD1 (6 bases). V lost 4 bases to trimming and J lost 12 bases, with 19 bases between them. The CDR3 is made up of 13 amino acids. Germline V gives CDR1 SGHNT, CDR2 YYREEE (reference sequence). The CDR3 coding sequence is TGTGCCAGCAGCGCACAGAAGGGGGGCCTGGACACCTTC. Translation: CASSAQKGGLDTF.

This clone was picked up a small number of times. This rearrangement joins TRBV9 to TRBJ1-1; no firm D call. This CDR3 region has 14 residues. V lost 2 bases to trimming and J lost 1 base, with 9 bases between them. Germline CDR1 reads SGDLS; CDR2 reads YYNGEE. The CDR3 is CASSVTSGNTEAFF. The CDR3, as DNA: TGTGCCAGCAGCGTGACTTCTGGGAACACTGAAGCTTTCTTT.

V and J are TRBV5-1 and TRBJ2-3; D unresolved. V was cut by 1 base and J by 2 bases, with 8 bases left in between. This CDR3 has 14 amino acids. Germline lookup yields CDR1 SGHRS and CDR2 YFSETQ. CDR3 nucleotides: TGCGCCAGCAGCTTGACGCAGCTCACAGATACGCAGTATTTT. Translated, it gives CASSLTQLTDTQYF.

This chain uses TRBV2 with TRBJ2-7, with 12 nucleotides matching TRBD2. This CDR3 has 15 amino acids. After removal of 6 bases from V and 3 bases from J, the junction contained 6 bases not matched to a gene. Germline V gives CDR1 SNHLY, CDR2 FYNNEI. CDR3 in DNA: TGTGCCAGCAGAGTCAGACTAGCGGGGGACTACGAGCAGTACTTC. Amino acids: CASRVRLAGDYEQYF.

This CDR3 reads CASRWRPRAQETQYF. The CDR3 DNA is TGTGCCAGCAGGTGGAGGCCGAGGGCCCAAGAGACCCAGTACTTC. V usage is TRBV5-5 and J usage is TRBJ2-5, with D tentatively TRBD2 (5 bases). The length of the CDR3 is 15 residues. The V and J ends lost 5 bases and 1 base respectively, with 15 bases between them. Per the germline V gene, CDR1 is SGHKS and CDR2 is YYEKEE (reference sequence).

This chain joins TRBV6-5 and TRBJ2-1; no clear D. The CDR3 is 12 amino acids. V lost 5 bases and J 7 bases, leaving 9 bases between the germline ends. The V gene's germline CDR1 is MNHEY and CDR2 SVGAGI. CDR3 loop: CASSENRNEQFF. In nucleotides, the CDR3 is TGTGCCAGCAGTGAGAATCGAAATGAGCAGTTCTTC.

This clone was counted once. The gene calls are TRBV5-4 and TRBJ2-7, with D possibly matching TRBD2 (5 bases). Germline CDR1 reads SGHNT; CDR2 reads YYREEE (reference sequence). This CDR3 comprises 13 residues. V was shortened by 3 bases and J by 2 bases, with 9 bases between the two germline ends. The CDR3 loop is CASSYGDAYEQYF. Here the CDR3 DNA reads TGTGCCAGCAGCTACGGGGATGCCTACGAGCAGTACTTC.

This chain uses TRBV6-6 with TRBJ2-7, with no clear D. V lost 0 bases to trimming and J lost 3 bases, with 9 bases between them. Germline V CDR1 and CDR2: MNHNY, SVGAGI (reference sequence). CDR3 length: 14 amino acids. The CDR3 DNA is TGTGCCAGCAGTTACTCGGTCGGTGGCTACGAGCAGTACTTC. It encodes CASSYSVGGYEQYF.

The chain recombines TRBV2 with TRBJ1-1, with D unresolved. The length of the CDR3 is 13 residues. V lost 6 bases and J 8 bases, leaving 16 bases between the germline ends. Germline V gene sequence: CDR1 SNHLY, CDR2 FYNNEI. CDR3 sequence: CASRPGQLLEAFF. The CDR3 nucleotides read TGTGCCAGCAGGCCCGGGCAACTATTAGAAGCTTTCTTT. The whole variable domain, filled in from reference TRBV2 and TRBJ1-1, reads EPEVTQTPSHQVTQMGQEVILRCVPISNHLYFYWYRQILGQKVEFLVSFYNNEISEKSEIFDDQFSVERPDGSNFTLKIRSTKLEDSAMYFCASRPGQLLEAFFGQGTRLTVV.

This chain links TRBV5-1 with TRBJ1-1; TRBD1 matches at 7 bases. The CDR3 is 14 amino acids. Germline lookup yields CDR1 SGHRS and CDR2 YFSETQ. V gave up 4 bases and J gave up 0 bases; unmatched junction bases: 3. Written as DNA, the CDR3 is TGCGCCAGCAGCGGGGGACAGCTGAACACTGAAGCTTTCTTT. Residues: CASSGGQLNTEAFF. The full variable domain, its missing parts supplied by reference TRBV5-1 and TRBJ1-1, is KAGVTQTPRYLIKTRGQQVTLSCSPISGHRSVSWYQQTPGQGLQFLFEYFSETQRNKGNFPGRFSGRQFSNSRSEMNVSTLELGDSALYLCASSGGQLNTEAFFGQGTRLTVV.

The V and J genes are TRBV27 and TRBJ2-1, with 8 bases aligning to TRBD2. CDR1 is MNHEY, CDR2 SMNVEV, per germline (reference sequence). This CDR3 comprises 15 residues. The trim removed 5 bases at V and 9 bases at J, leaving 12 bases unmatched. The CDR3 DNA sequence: TGTGCCAGCAGTCTCCCGGGACTAGGGTCTCGTGAGCAGTTCTTC. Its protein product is CASSLPGLGSREQFF.

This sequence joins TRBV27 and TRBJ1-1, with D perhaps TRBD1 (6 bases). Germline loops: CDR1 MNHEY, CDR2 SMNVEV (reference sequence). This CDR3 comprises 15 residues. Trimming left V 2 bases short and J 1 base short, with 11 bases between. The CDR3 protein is CASSLSTGTNTEAFF. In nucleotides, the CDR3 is TGTGCCAGCAGTTTAAGCACAGGGACGAACACTGAAGCTTTCTTT.